Below are 30 T cell receptor beta chains sequenced from a single sample in a study of T cell responses to AZD1222 COVID-19 vaccine. Clones were sequenced by immunoSEQ multiplex PCR, and TCRdb holds only the in-frame ones, with some missing. The table records about 75,000 clones, around 86% of them present only once. The specimen was peripheral blood, collected 28 days after the second AZD1222 dose. These receptors were collected from an adult who received the AZD1222 COVID-19 vaccine.

This sequence joins TRBV5-4 and TRBJ1-2, with TRBD1 matching over 7 bases. V lost 2 bases and J lost 6; bases outside the gene matches: 7. The CDR3 covers 14 residues. CDR1 is SGHNT and CDR2 is YYREEE in the germline V gene (reference sequence). The CDR3 protein is CASSLLTGNDGYTF. The CDR3 DNA reads TGTGCCAGCAGCTTATTGACAGGGAACGATGGCTACACCTTC. The full variable domain, rest sourced from reference TRBV5-4 and TRBJ1-2, is ETGVTQSPTHLIKTRGQQVTLRCSSQSGHNTVSWYQQALGQGPQFIFQYYREEENGRGNFPPRFSGLQFPNYSSELNVNALELDDSALYLCASSLLTGNDGYTFGSGTRLTVV.

In its sample, this clone was seen once. The rearrangement joins TRBV7-9 to TRBJ2-7, with D maybe TRBD2 (5 bases). This CDR3 region has 14 residues. Germline lookup yields CDR1 SEHNR and CDR2 FQNEAQ (reference sequence). V lost 3 bases and J 0 bases, leaving 9 bases between the germline ends. CDR3 residues: CASSFHGDSYEQYF. As DNA, the CDR3 is TGTGCCAGCAGCTTTCACGGGGACTCCTACGAGCAGTACTTC.

The rearrangement uses TRBV4-2 and TRBJ2-3, with 7 bases identical to TRBD2. Per the germline V gene, CDR1 is LGHNA and CDR2 is YNFKEQ. V gave up 1 base and J gave up 0 bases; unmatched junction bases: 10. This CDR3 is 18 amino acids long. CDR3 protein: CASSQGPGRGPSTDTQYF. The DNA for the CDR3 is TGTGCCAGCAGCCAAGGTCCGGGGAGGGGACCTAGCACAGATACGCAGTATTTT.

The chain uses TRBV30 and TRBJ2-2; D unclear. Germline CDR1 GTSNPN, CDR2 SVGIG (reference sequence). Trimming shortened V by 0 bases and J by 6 bases, and 14 bases separated the two germline ends. This CDR3 spans 15 amino acids. CDR3 region: CAWSVQGNRAGELFF. CDR3 DNA: TGTGCCTGGAGTGTACAAGGAAATAGAGCCGGGGAGCTGTTTTTT. Full variable domain (rest looked up from reference TRBV30 and TRBJ2-2): SQTIHQWPATLVQPVGSPLSLECTVEGTSNPNLYWYRQAAGRGLQLLFYSVGIGQISSEVPQNLSASRPQDRQFILSSKKLLLSDSGFYLCAWSVQGNRAGELFFGEGSRLTVL.

J is TRBJ2-2 and V is TRBV19; D uncertain. V was cut by 3 bases and J by 6 bases, with 14 bases left in between. The germline V gene has CDR1 LNHDA and CDR2 SQIVND (reference sequence). The CDR3 has 15 residues. Here the CDR3 DNA reads TGTGCCAGTAGTATTTCCAGGAGTTATGCCGGGGAGCTGTTTTTT. Translation gives CASSISRSYAGELFF. The full variable domain, rest sourced from reference TRBV19 and TRBJ2-2, is DGGITQSPKYLFRKEGQNVTLSCEQNLNHDAMYWYRQDPGQGLRLIYYSQIVNDFQKGDIAEGYSVSREKKESFPLTVTSAQKNPTAFYLCASSISRSYAGELFFGEGSRLTVL.

J is TRBJ1-1 and V is TRBV18; tentatively, D is TRBD1 (5 bases). Germline V gene data show CDR1 as KGHSH and CDR2 as LQKENI. The germline V and J ends were trimmed by 4 bases and 2 bases, with 14 bases remaining between them. The CDR3 consists of 15 residues. CDR3: CASSLGGEENTEAFF. CDR3 sequence (DNA): TGTGCCAGCTCACTCGGGGGAGAGGAAAACACTGAAGCTTTCTTT.

The V call is TRBV14, the J call TRBJ2-3; perhaps TRBD1 as D (6 bases). Trimming took 4 bases from V and 2 from J, leaving 13 bases between them. The germline CDR1 and CDR2 sequences are SGHDN and FVKESK. The CDR3 contains 15 residues. In DNA, the CDR3 is TGTGCCAGCAGCCCCCGGGACACCACCACAGATACGCAGTATTTT. It yields the protein CASSPRDTTTDTQYF.

The chain uses TRBV28 and TRBJ2-1, with 8 bases that match TRBD2. From germline, CDR1 is MDHEN and CDR2 SYDVKM. CDR3 length: 16 residues. Germline trimming cut 4 bases from V and 9 bases from J; bases unmatched to any gene: 14. CDR3 bases: TGTGCCAGCAGTTCTTACACCGGGACTAGGGAGGTTGAGCAGTTCTTC. This encodes CASSSYTGTREVEQFF.

The chain employs TRBV18 and TRBJ1-6; D possibly corresponds to TRBD1 (6 bases). CDR1 KGHSH and CDR2 LQKENI come from the germline V gene. Trimming took 4 bases from V and 8 from J, leaving 12 bases between them. The CDR3 contains 14 residues. CDR3 sequence: CASSHREGDSPLHF. In DNA, the CDR3 is TGTGCCAGCTCACACAGGGAAGGGGATTCACCCCTCCACTTT.

This chain links TRBV9 with TRBJ1-2; 7 bases agree with TRBD1. This CDR3 has 13 residues. The junction had 3 bases not matched to a gene; V was cut back by 3 bases and J by 4 bases. CDR1 and CDR2 from the germline V gene are SGDLS and YYNGEE. CDR3 DNA: TGTGCCAGCAGCGCCGGGACAGTCTATGGCTACACCTTC. Its protein product is CASSAGTVYGYTF.

The chain couples TRBV7-9 to TRBJ1-1, with D possibly matching TRBD1 (5 bases). Trimming shortened V by 3 bases and J by 1 base, and 6 bases separated the two germline ends. Per the germline V gene, CDR1 is SEHNR and CDR2 is FQNEAQ (reference sequence). The CDR3 is 13 amino acids. CDR3 in DNA: TGTGCCAGCAGCTTGACAGCGAACACTGAAGCTTTCTTT. Translation gives CASSLTANTEAFF.

The chain recombines TRBV3-1 (or the pseudogene TRBV3-2) with TRBJ2-3; a weak D match, TRBD1 (6 bases). This CDR3 region has 15 residues. The germline V and J ends were trimmed by 3 bases and 0 bases, with 10 bases remaining between them. Germline V gene sequence: CDR1 LGHDT, CDR2 YNNKEL (reference sequence). CDR3 sequence reads: CASSQTGASTDTQYF. CDR3 DNA: TGTGCCAGCAGCCAGACAGGTGCTAGCACAGATACGCAGTATTTT.

The CDR3 DNA sequence: TGTGCCAGCAGCACCCGGGGGGACTATGGCTACACCTTC. It translates to CASSTRGDYGYTF. The genes are TRBV7-9 and TRBJ1-2, with D perhaps matching TRBD1 (5 bases). Germline-derived CDR1 and CDR2 are SEHNR and FQNEAQ (reference sequence). The V and J ends lost 5 bases and 3 bases respectively, with 10 bases between them. The CDR3 is 13 residues long.

The chain has TRBV6-6 and TRBJ1-5, with a possible D match to TRBD1 (6 bases). Trimming left V 2 bases short and J 6 bases short, with 11 bases between. The CDR3 sequence is 14 residues long. CDR1 and CDR2 (germline): MNHNY, SVGAGI (reference sequence). CDR3 residues: CASSYGGALQPQHF. The CDR3 nucleotides read TGTGCCAGCAGTTACGGGGGGGCACTTCAGCCCCAGCATTTT.

V usage is TRBV10-1 and J usage is TRBJ1-3; D remains ambiguous. The germline V gene encodes CDR1 WNHNN and CDR2 SYGVQD (reference sequence). The CDR3 is made up of 13 amino acids. The V gene lost 7 bases and the J gene lost 0 bases, with 7 bases spanning the gap. CDR3 loop: CASKDHSGNTIYF. In DNA, the CDR3 is TGCGCCAGCAAAGATCACTCTGGAAACACCATATATTTT.

This chain uses TRBV2 with TRBJ2-7; a weak D match, TRBD1 (7 bases). V was cut by 6 bases and J by 1 base, with 13 bases left in between. The CDR3 spans 14 residues. Germline V lookup: CDR1 SNHLY, CDR2 FYNNEI. This chain's CDR3 is CASRRTGGSYEQYF. DNA for the CDR3: TGTGCCAGCAGAAGGACAGGAGGGTCCTACGAGCAGTACTTC.

The rearrangement uses TRBV19 and TRBJ1-6; D gene unclear. This CDR3 has 12 amino acids. CDR1 and CDR2 from the germline V gene are LNHDA and SQIVND (reference sequence). The V end lost 5 bases, the J end lost 8 bases, and 7 bases lay between the germline ends. The CDR3 DNA reads TGTGCCAGTAGTTTGGGCGATTCACCCCTCCACTTT. It codes for CASSLGDSPLHF.

The gene calls are TRBV5-1 and TRBJ1-2, with D uncertain. This CDR3 has 13 amino acids. Trimming pared 2 bases from V and 3 bases from J, leaving 8 bases between. Germline assignment: CDR1 SGHRS and CDR2 YFSETQ. CDR3 sequence: CASSLDGDYGYTF. Here the CDR3 DNA reads TGCGCCAGCAGCTTAGACGGTGACTATGGCTACACCTTC.

V and J are TRBV7-9 and TRBJ2-7, with D maybe TRBD2 (7 bases). Germline CDR1 SEHNR, CDR2 FQNEAQ (reference sequence). The CDR3 contains 16 residues. V was pared by 6 bases and J by 1 base, with 19 bases between. As DNA, the CDR3 is TGTGCCAGCAGTCAGCCCAGGGGAGGGGGGTCCTACGAGCAGTACTTC. Translation gives CASSQPRGGGSYEQYF.

V and J are TRBV18 and TRBJ1-5; D not resolved. Trimming removed 2 bases from V and 0 bases from J, with 5 bases in between. Germline V lookup: CDR1 KGHSH, CDR2 LQKENI. The CDR3 contains 14 residues. CDR3: CASSPGVSNQPQHF. In DNA, the CDR3 is TGTGCCAGCTCACCAGGGGTTAGCAATCAGCCCCAGCATTTT.

This clone was detected only once. The V call is TRBV7-2, the J call TRBJ1-3, with D perhaps matching TRBD1 (5 bases). Trimming left V 0 bases short and J 4 bases short, with 10 bases between. The CDR3 sequence is 15 residues long. Germline CDR1 reads SGHTA; CDR2 reads FQGNSA. In nucleotides, the CDR3 is TGTGCCAGCAGCTTAGCTAGCAGGGAGGGAAACACCATATATTTT. Its protein is CASSLASREGNTIYF. Variable domain in full (rest from reference TRBV7-2 and TRBJ1-3): GAGVSQSPSNKVTEKGKDVELRCDPISGHTALYWYRQSLGQGLEFLIYFQGNSAPDKSGLPSDRFSAERTGGSVSTLTIQRTQQEDSAVYLCASSLASREGNTIYFGEGSWLTVV.

The chain uses TRBV9 and TRBJ2-2; D unresolved. CDR3 length equals 16 residues. Trimming removed 1 base from V and 0 bases from J, with 10 bases in between. Germline V gene data show CDR1 as SGDLS and CDR2 as YYNGEE. The CDR3 region has the DNA TGTGCCAGCAGCGTATATCACCGGACGAACACCGGGGAGCTGTTTTTT. Translating gives CASSVYHRTNTGELFF.

This rearrangement joins TRBV19 to TRBJ1-1, with D possibly being TRBD1 (5 bases). Trimming removed 8 bases at V and 5 bases at J, with 12 bases between. Germline V gene lookup returns CDR1 LNHDA and CDR2 SQIVND (reference sequence). This CDR3 contains 12 residues. This CDR3 is CASERGRTEAFF. The CDR3, as DNA: TGTGCCAGTGAGCGGGGGAGAACTGAAGCTTTCTTT.

The chain has TRBV14 and TRBJ1-2; no clear D. This CDR3 region has 12 residues. Trimming took off 1 base at V and 4 bases at J, with 4 bases between the two ends. Germline lookup yields CDR1 SGHDN and CDR2 FVKESK. The CDR3: CASSQASYGYTF. In DNA form, the CDR3 reads TGTGCCAGCAGCCAAGCGAGCTATGGCTACACCTTC.

V and J are TRBV9 and TRBJ2-1; a weak D match, TRBD2 (6 bases). The CDR3 loop spans 15 amino acids. CDR1 and CDR2 from the germline V gene are SGDLS and YYNGEE. V lost 0 bases to trimming and J lost 3 bases, with 10 bases between them. Here the CDR3 DNA reads TGTGCCAGCAGCGTAGAGGCGGGGATCTACAATGAGCAGTTCTTC. Translated: CASSVEAGIYNEQFF.

V is TRBV15 and J is TRBJ1-2, with D perhaps matching TRBD1 (5 bases). CDR1 and CDR2 from the germline V gene are LNHNV and YYDKDF (reference sequence). The CDR3 runs to 13 residues. Trimming cost V 1 base and J 4 bases, with 7 bases left between them. CDR3 sequence reads: CATSRGGGYGYTF. CDR3 DNA sequence: TGTGCCACCAGCAGAGGGGGGGGCTATGGCTACACCTTC.

CDR3 bases: TGTGCCAGCAGCCTGGGTGACAGGGCCGAAGCTTTCTTT. It translates to CASSLGDRAEAFF. The V call is TRBV12-3 or TRBV12-4, the J call TRBJ1-1; TRBD1 aligns across 7 bases. This CDR3 region has 13 residues. Trimming removed 6 bases from V and 8 bases from J; junction bases left unmatched: 9.

The chain employs TRBV30 and TRBJ1-5; 10 bases fit TRBD1. This CDR3 spans 15 amino acids. Germline CDR1 GTSNPN, CDR2 SVGIG (reference sequence). With 0 bases clipped from V and 4 bases from J, the junction kept 3 bases outside the gene matches. The CDR3 DNA sequence: TGTGCCTGGAGTGTAGGGACAGGGGTTAATCAGCCCCAGCATTTT. As protein: CAWSVGTGVNQPQHF.

The chain couples TRBV19 to TRBJ2-3, with D perhaps assigned TRBD1 or TRBD2 (5 bases each). Germline V gene data show CDR1 as LNHDA and CDR2 as SQIVND (reference sequence). With 4 bases removed from V and 1 base from J, the gap between germline ends came to 15 bases. This CDR3 spans 16 amino acids. DNA for the CDR3: TGTGCCAGTAGTAAAGGCTGGGACGGAGGCACAGATACGCAGTATTTT. This encodes CASSKGWDGGTDTQYF.

The chain carries TRBV7-2 and TRBJ2-1; a weak D match, TRBD1 (6 bases). V lost 6 bases and J 8 bases, leaving 14 bases between the germline ends. Germline CDR1 SGHTA, CDR2 FQGNSA. The CDR3 has 13 residues. The CDR3 DNA sequence: TGTGCCAGCAGTCCCCCTGGGGGCGATGAGCAGTTCTTC. This gives the protein CASSPPGGDEQFF.